These 14 T cell receptor beta chains originate from one sample sequenced in a study of response to subunit inactivated influenza vaccine. TCRdb fed the RT-PCR reads into MiXCR, producing one record per CDR3 protein. The data hold some 200,000 distinct CDR3 sequences, with 12% observed a single time. These same records also appear under a second study, on T cells expressing NK-cell markers. This second study says: UMIs were included in TCR beta cDNA generated by 5'RACE template switching.

This specimen was CD8+ T cells sorted from PBMCs, taken 11 to 12 days after vaccination. These receptors were taken from a man in his fifties or sixties who received an inactivated influenza vaccine.

In this sample, this clonotype turned up a few times. CDR3 sequence: CASSYSDFPDEQYF. The DNA of the CDR3 is TGTGCCAGCAGTTACTCGGACTTTCCTGACGAGCAGTACTTC. The genes are TRBV6-5 and TRBJ2-7; D is perhaps TRBD2 (5 bases). CDR3 length: 14 amino acids. Germline V gene sequence: CDR1 MNHEY, CDR2 SVGAGI. V gave up 0 bases and J gave up 5 bases, with 11 bases separating them.

This clonotype was counted a few times. V is TRBV27 and J is TRBJ2-1; 8 bases fit TRBD2. Looked up from germline, CDR1 is MNHEY and CDR2 is SMNVEV (reference sequence). This CDR3 has 14 residues. Trimming took 5 bases from V and 4 from J; bases not matched to a gene: 4. The CDR3 DNA reads TGTGCCAGCAGTCCGGGACTAGGTTACAATGAGCAGTTCTTC. Amino acids: CASSPGLGYNEQFF.

This clonotype has ten or more counts. The chain has TRBV20-1 and TRBJ2-7, with a tentative D call TRBD1 (6 bases). Germline V CDR1 and CDR2: DFQATT, SNEGSKA (reference sequence). CDR3 length equals 14 residues. The V and J ends lost 0 bases and 2 bases respectively, with 11 bases between them. CDR3 residues: CSARDTRTAYEQYF. In DNA form, the CDR3 reads TGCAGTGCTAGAGATACCAGGACAGCCTACGAGCAGTACTTC.

At least ten counts were recorded for this clonotype. This chain links TRBV5-6 with TRBJ1-6; 7 nucleotides line up with TRBD1. This CDR3 contains 13 residues. J was trimmed by 11 bases and V by 4 bases; bases with no gene match: 6. Germline CDR1 is SGHDT and CDR2 is YYEEEE. Written as DNA, the CDR3 is TGTGCCAGCAGCCTACAGGGGAGACCACCCCTCCACTTT. Its protein is CASSLQGRPPLHF.

The gene calls are TRBV7-2 and TRBJ1-1; D may be TRBD1 (6 bases). V lost 5 bases and J 2 bases, leaving 12 bases between the germline ends. Looked up from germline, CDR1 is SGHTA and CDR2 is FQGNSA. The CDR3 is 14 residues long. The CDR3 DNA sequence: TGTGCCAGCAGCACGACTGGGGGCAACACTGAAGCTTTCTTT. Amino acids: CASSTTGGNTEAFF.

V and J are TRBV9 and TRBJ2-5; TRBD1 matches 7 bases. Trimming took 3 bases from V and 3 from J; bases not matched to a gene: 5. CDR1 is SGDLS, CDR2 YYNGEE, per germline. The CDR3 totals 14 residues. The CDR3 DNA sequence: TGTGCCAGCAGCGGCTATGACAGGGAAGAGACCCAGTACTTC. This translates into CASSGYDREETQYF.

This clonotype was counted a few times. This chain joins TRBV12-3 or TRBV12-4 and TRBJ2-1, with 7 bases identical to TRBD1. Trimming removed 10 bases from V and 5 bases from J; junction bases left unmatched: 8. The CDR3 consists of 13 residues. This chain's CDR3 is CATRGQEDNEQFF. The CDR3 bases are TGTGCCACCCGCGGACAGGAGGACAATGAGCAGTTCTTC.

This clonotype occurred many times. J is TRBJ1-1 and V is TRBV6-2 or TRBV6-3; weak D call: TRBD1 (6 bases). The CDR3 spans 11 residues. From germline, CDR1 is MNHEY and CDR2 SVGEGT. Trimming stripped 10 bases from V and 6 bases from J, with 12 bases between. The DNA of the CDR3 is TGTGCCACCAGGGGCGGTTCTGAAGCTTTCTTT. Translated: CATRGGSEAFF.

This clonotype was found many times. V usage is TRBV20-1 and J usage is TRBJ1-2; weak D call: TRBD1 (6 bases). V gave up 0 bases and J gave up 4 bases, with 15 bases separating them. The CDR3 runs 15 residues. CDR1 is DFQATT, CDR2 SNEGSKA, per germline (reference sequence). The CDR3 nucleotides read TGCAGTGCTAGAGAACCCGGGGGCACAGGCTATGGCTACACCTTC. Residues: CSAREPGGTGYGYTF.

This clonotype was counted ten times or more. The V call is TRBV2, the J call TRBJ2-7, with a tentative D call TRBD2 (5 bases). Deletions cut 6 bases from V and 4 bases from J, with 13 bases between. Germline lookup yields CDR1 SNHLY and CDR2 FYNNEI. This CDR3 comprises 13 residues. The CDR3 bases are TGTGCCAGCAGCCCTGGACTTCTTTACGAGCAGTACTTC. This encodes CASSPGLLYEQYF.

This clonotype was counted only a few times. The rearrangement joins TRBV6-5 to TRBJ2-5, with D possibly matching TRBD1 (6 bases). V lost 0 bases and J 0 bases, leaving 8 bases between the germline ends. This CDR3 spans 15 amino acids. From germline, CDR1 is MNHEY and CDR2 SVGAGI. The CDR3 loop is CASSYSRGNQETQYF. CDR3 coding DNA: TGTGCCAGCAGTTACTCGAGGGGGAACCAAGAGACCCAGTACTTC.

The chain joins TRBV7-2 to TRBJ2-3, with TRBD2 as a possible D gene (5 bases). Trimming cost V 3 bases and J 1 base, with 14 bases left between them. CDR3 length equals 16 residues. In germline, CDR1 is SGHTA, CDR2 FQGNSA. The CDR3 bases are TGTGCCAGCAGCTTCCTCACTAGATCGGGCACAGATACGCAGTATTTT. This sequence encodes CASSFLTRSGTDTQYF.

This rearrangement joins TRBV6-6 to TRBJ2-1; the match to TRBD1 covers 8 bases. J was trimmed by 6 bases and V by 10 bases; bases with no gene match: 8. The CDR3 has 13 residues. Germline assignment: CDR1 MNHNY and CDR2 SVGAGI (reference sequence). Here the CDR3 reads CATSGGSRNEQFF. The CDR3 DNA reads TGTGCCACCTCAGGGGGCAGTCGCAATGAGCAGTTCTTC.

This clonotype was seen at least ten times. The V call is TRBV29-1, the J call TRBJ2-5, with a tentative D call TRBD1 (6 bases). V lost 1 base, J lost 5 bases, and 14 bases lay in between. Germline V gene sequence: CDR1 SQVTM, CDR2 ANQGSEA. The CDR3 runs to 14 residues. CDR3 nucleotides: TGCAGCGTTGAAGTCGGGACGAGGGGGGAGACCCAGTACTTC. Translated, it gives CSVEVGTRGETQYF.